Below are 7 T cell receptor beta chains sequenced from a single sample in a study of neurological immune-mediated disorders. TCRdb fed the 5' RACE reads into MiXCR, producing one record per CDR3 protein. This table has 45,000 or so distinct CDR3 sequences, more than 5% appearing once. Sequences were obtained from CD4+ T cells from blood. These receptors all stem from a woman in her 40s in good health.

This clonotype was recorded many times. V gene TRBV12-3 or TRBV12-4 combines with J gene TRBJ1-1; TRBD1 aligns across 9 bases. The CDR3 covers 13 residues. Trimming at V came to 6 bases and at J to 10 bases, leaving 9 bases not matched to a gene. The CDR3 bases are TGTGCCAGCAGGTTGGGACAGGGTATAGCAGCTTTCTTT. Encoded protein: CASRLGQGIAAFF.

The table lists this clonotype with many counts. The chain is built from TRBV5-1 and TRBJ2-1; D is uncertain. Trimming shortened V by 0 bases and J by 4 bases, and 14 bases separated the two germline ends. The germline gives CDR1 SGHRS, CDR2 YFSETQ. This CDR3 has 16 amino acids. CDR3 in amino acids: CASSLGPPSNYNEQFF. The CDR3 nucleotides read TGCGCCAGCAGCTTGGGTCCCCCGTCCAATTACAATGAGCAGTTCTTC.

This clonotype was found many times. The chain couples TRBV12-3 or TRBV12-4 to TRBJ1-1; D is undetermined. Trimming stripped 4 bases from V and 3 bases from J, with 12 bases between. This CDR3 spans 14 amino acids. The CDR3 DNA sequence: TGTGCCAGCAGTTCAAACTATAGGGACACTGAAGCTTTCTTT. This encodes CASSSNYRDTEAFF.

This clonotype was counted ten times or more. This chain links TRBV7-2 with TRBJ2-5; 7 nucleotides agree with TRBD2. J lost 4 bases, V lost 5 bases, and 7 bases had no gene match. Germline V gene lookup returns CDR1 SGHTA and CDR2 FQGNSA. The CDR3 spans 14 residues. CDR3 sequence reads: CASSPSAGVETQYF. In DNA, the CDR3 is TGTGCCAGCAGCCCCTCGGCGGGAGTAGAGACCCAGTACTTC.

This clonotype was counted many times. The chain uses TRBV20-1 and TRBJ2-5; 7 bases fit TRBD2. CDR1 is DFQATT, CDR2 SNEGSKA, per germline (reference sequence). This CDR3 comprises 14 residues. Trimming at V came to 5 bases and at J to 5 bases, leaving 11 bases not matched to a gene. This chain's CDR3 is CSAAVGLLEETQYF. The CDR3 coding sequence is TGCAGTGCTGCGGTGGGACTATTAGAGGAGACCCAGTACTTC.

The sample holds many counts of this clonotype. The CDR3 DNA follows: TGCAGCAGGGGTAGCTCCTACGAGCAGTACTTC. It translates to CSRGSSYEQYF. The chain carries TRBV29-1 and TRBJ2-7, with a weak D call TRBD1 (5 bases). The length of the CDR3 is 11 residues. The germline V and J ends were trimmed by 8 bases and 0 bases, with 8 bases remaining between them. The germline V gene has CDR1 SQVTM and CDR2 ANQGSEA.

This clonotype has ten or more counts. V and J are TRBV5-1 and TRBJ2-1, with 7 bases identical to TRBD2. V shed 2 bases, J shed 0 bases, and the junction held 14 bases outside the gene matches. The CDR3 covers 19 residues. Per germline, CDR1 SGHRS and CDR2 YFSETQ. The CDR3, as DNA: TGCGCCAGCAGCTTCCTGTCGTTTTCTAGCGGAAGCTCCTACAATGAGCAGTTCTTC. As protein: CASSFLSFSSGSSYNEQFF.